This T cell receptor beta chain is drawn from a study of T-cell reconstitution after alpha-beta-depleted transplantation in children. This clonotype was recorded at least ten times. CDR1 is DFQATT, CDR2 SNEGSKA, per germline (reference sequence). The CDR3 is 11 residues long. V gave up 5 bases and J gave up 8 bases; unmatched junction bases: 3. Unique molecular identifiers were used to barcode this TCRbeta library. A single record per CDR3 protein comes from TCRdb applying MiXCR to the PCR reads. The sample includes about 640,000 distinct CDR3 sequences, 15% to 20% of them seen just once. The chain has TRBV20-1 and TRBJ2-4; the match to TRBD2 covers 7 bases. This TCR was recovered from a human donor who donated a stem cell graft to a child with acute myeloid leukemia. The source was PBMCs from the stem cell graft donor, collected from the stem cell graft. The CDR3 loop reads CSAWGGDIQYF. The CDR3 DNA sequence: TGCAGTGCTTGGGGGGGAGACATTCAGTACTTC.